This passage covers 26 T cell receptor beta chains from one sample sequenced in a study of tumor and adjacent non-tumor tissue in lung cancer. RNA was extracted from bulk tissue without any cell sorting. A modified ARM-PCR protocol with three rounds of nested PCR amplified TCRbeta. TCRdb reanalysed the multiplex PCR reads using MiXCR and keeps one entry per CDR3 protein. The sample holds under 150,000 distinct CDR3 sequences, 66% seen once. The sample consisted of lung tumor tissue. The origin of the receptors is a man aged 55 to 70 with small cell lung cancer.

The genes are TRBV10-2 and TRBJ1-5; D is uncertain. V was shortened by 4 bases and J by 2 bases, with 9 bases between the two germline ends. The germline CDR1 and CDR2 sequences are WSHSY and SAAADI. CDR3 length equals 14 residues. CDR3 in DNA: TGCGCCAGCAGTGGGTCCTCGGGCAATCAGCCCCAGCATTTT. This sequence encodes CASSGSSGNQPQHF.

The gene calls are TRBV28 and TRBJ2-5; maybe TRBD1 (6 bases). V was trimmed by 9 bases and J by 2 bases, leaving 19 bases between them. The CDR3 is made up of 15 amino acids. Germline CDR1 and CDR2: MDHEN and SYDVKM. The CDR3 sequence is CASSRFPDSQETQYF. Here the CDR3 DNA reads TGTGCCAGTAGCCGTTTTCCGGACAGTCAAGAGACCCAGTACTTC.

This clonotype was observed many times. The chain uses TRBV29-1 and TRBJ2-7; D perhaps matches TRBD2 (5 bases). The CDR3 is 11 amino acids. Per germline, CDR1 SQVTM and CDR2 ANQGSEA. V was clipped by 5 bases and J by 4 bases, with 9 bases between them. The CDR3 region has the DNA TGCAGCGTTTTAACGGGGTACGAGCAGTACGTC. This gives the protein CSVLTGYEQYV.

This chain joins TRBV7-9 and TRBJ2-5, with D maybe TRBD2 (5 bases). CDR1 is SEHNR and CDR2 is FQNEAQ in the germline V gene (reference sequence). The CDR3 is made up of 14 amino acids. The ends were cut back, 3 bases at V and 4 bases at J, with 12 bases in the middle. The CDR3 spells CASSLLGSRETQYF. In DNA, the CDR3 is TGTGCCAGCAGCTTGTTGGGGAGCAGAGAGACCCAGTACTTC.

The chain links TRBV20-1 to TRBJ2-1, with TRBD2 matching 8 bases. CDR1 and CDR2 from the germline V gene are DFQATT and SNEGSKA (reference sequence). J gave up 6 bases and V 2 bases, and 15 bases lay outside the gene matches. CDR3 length: 17 residues. The CDR3 nucleotides read TGCAGTGCTAGACACACCCTCCGGGAGGGCCGTAGCAATGAGCAGTTCTTC. Protein: CSARHTLREGRSNEQFF.

Worth noting for this clonotype: Compared with germline, one end of the junction differs, possibly owing to a read error. This rearrangement joins TRBV30 to TRBJ2-7; possibly TRBD1 for D (5 bases). Germline CDR1 is GTSNPN and CDR2 is SVGIG (reference sequence). The CDR3 has 11 residues. In DNA form, the CDR3 reads TGTGCCTGGAGTGTAGGGGCAGGCTGGGGTTTC. It yields the protein CAWSVGAGWGF.

Note on this clonotype: The junction does not match germline at one end; this may be a read error. This rearrangement joins TRBV20-1 to TRBJ2-3, with 10 nucleotides matching TRBD1. Per germline, CDR1 DFQATT and CDR2 SNEGSKA (reference sequence). There are 14 residues in the CDR3. The CDR3 DNA follows: TGCAGCGCTAGGGACAGGGGATGGACAAATACGCAGTATTTT. This codes for CSARDRGWTNTQYF.

The chain couples TRBV11-2 to TRBJ1-6; perhaps TRBD1 as D (6 bases). Germline values: CDR1 SGHAT, CDR2 FQNNGV. V lost 5 bases and J lost 8, with 22 bases in between. The CDR3 is 17 amino acids. As DNA, the CDR3 is TGTGCCAGCAGCATTGCGGCCGGACAGAGGGTATATTCACCCCTCCACTTT. It is translated as CASSIAAGQRVYSPLHF.

This clonotype showed up many times. The chain combines TRBV20-1 with TRBJ2-2, with D tentatively TRBD1 (5 bases). Germline V gene sequence: CDR1 DFQATT, CDR2 SNEGSKA (reference sequence). This CDR3 region has 14 residues. V lost 6 bases and J lost 2, with 13 bases in between. CDR3 in amino acids: CSARQFLNTGELFF. Written as DNA, the CDR3 is TGCAGTGCCCGACAGTTTCTAAACACCGGGGAGCTGTTTTTT.

Of note for this clonotype: The CDR3 does not end in the conserved phenylalanine or tryptophan, so this is likely a read error. The rearrangement uses TRBV12-3 or TRBV12-4 and TRBJ1-1, with TRBD1 identical over 7 bases. This CDR3 is 15 amino acids long. Trimming took 10 bases from V and 0 from J; bases not matched to a gene: 11. The CDR3 DNA reads TGTGCCATTTCCGAGAGGGGACAGATGAACACTGAAGCTTTCTCT. Translated, it gives CAISERGQMNTEAFS.

As regards this clonotype: A read error is possible here, since a much larger clone lies one base away. The V and J genes are TRBV29-1 and TRBJ1-2; a weak D match, TRBD1 (6 bases). Germline values: CDR1 SQVTM, CDR2 ANQGSEA. This CDR3 has 11 amino acids. Here the CDR3 DNA reads TGCAGCGCAGGACAGAGCTATGGCTACATCTTC. Its translation: CSAGQSYGYIF.

The rearrangement links TRBV15 to TRBJ2-1; a possible D gene is TRBD1 (6 bases). This CDR3 is built from 14 residues. The V end lost 2 bases, the J end lost 6 bases, and 11 bases lay between the germline ends. CDR1 and CDR2 (germline): LNHNV, YYDKDF (reference sequence). The CDR3 reads CATSRRQAFNEQFF. In DNA form, the CDR3 reads TGTGCCACCAGCAGAAGACAGGCATTCAATGAGCAGTTCTTC.

In its sample, this clonotype was seen a few times. This chain links TRBV4-2 with TRBJ2-3; D is possibly TRBD2 (6 bases). CDR1 is LGHNA, CDR2 YNFKEQ, per germline. The CDR3 loop spans 13 amino acids. With 8 bases removed from V and 10 bases from J, the gap between germline ends came to 19 bases. CDR3: CASSYFAGTPQYF. CDR3 nucleotides: TGTGCCAGCTCTTACTTTGCCGGGACTCCGCAGTATTTT.

Regarding this clonotype: The junction departs from germline at one end; a sequencing error may be responsible. The chain uses TRBV6-5 and TRBJ1-4; D unresolved. Germline V gene lookup returns CDR1 MNHEY and CDR2 SVGAGI. This CDR3 comprises 14 residues. CDR3 sequence reads: CASSYGGTIEKLFF. CDR3 nucleotide sequence: TGTGCCAGCAGTTACGGAGGAACTATTGAAAAACTGTTTTTT.

V gene TRBV5-1 combines with J gene TRBJ2-1; 7 bases agree with TRBD2. The CDR3 loop spans 18 amino acids. V gave up 6 bases and J gave up 2 bases; unmatched junction bases: 17. Germline V CDR1 and CDR2: SGHRS, YFSETQ. This chain's CDR3 is CASTLGGLGILTYNEQFF. CDR3 in DNA: TGCGCCAGCACATTGGGCGGACTAGGAATCCTGACCTACAATGAGCAGTTCTTC. Together with reference TRBV5-1 and TRBJ2-1, the CDR3 gives the full variable domain: KAGVTQTPRYLIKTRGQQVTLSCSPISGHRSVSWYQQTPGQGLQFLFEYFSETQRNKGNFPGRFSGRQFSNSRSEMNVSTLELGDSALYLCASTLGGLGILTYNEQFFGPGTRLTVL.

The chain couples TRBV20-1 to TRBJ2-2, with D possibly being TRBD2 (6 bases). Germline values: CDR1 DFQATT, CDR2 SNEGSKA (reference sequence). Trimming left V 4 bases short and J 3 bases short, with 12 bases between. There are 14 residues in the CDR3. The CDR3 sequence is CSAKDYTDTGELFF. CDR3 nucleotides: TGCAGTGCTAAGGACTACACGGACACCGGGGAGCTGTTTTTT.

The chain combines TRBV29-1 with TRBJ2-5; D gene unclear. Germline CDR1 and CDR2: SQVTM and ANQGSEA. Trimming pared 6 bases from V and 2 bases from J, leaving 10 bases between. CDR3 size: 12 residues. This CDR3 is CSVGCRQETQYF. DNA of the CDR3: TGCAGCGTAGGGTGCAGACAAGAGACCCAGTACTTC. Full variable domain (remainder filled in from reference TRBV29-1 and TRBJ2-5): SAVISQKPSRDICQRGTSLTIQCQVDSQVTMMFWYRQQPGQSLTLIATANQGSEATYESGFVIDKFPISRPNLTFSTLTVSNMSPEDSSIYLCSVGCRQETQYFGPGTRLLVL.

The genes are TRBV19 and TRBJ2-6, with D hard to call. The V end lost 4 bases, the J end lost 0 bases, and 10 bases lay between the germline ends. Germline V gene lookup returns CDR1 LNHDA and CDR2 SQIVND (reference sequence). The CDR3 covers 16 residues. The CDR3 DNA reads as TGTGCCAGTAGTAGACGTTCGGGCTCTGGGGCCAACGTCCTGACTTTC. Encoded protein: CASSRRSGSGANVLTF.

As regards this clonotype: A much larger clonotype is one base distant, so this may be a read error. This rearrangement joins TRBV6-6 to TRBJ2-7; 7 bases fit TRBD1. Germline CDR1 is MNHNY and CDR2 is SVGAGI (reference sequence). The CDR3 sequence is 13 residues long. After removal of 7 bases from V and 2 bases from J, the junction contained 5 bases not matched to a gene. The CDR3 loop reads CASNRQGPYEQYF. The CDR3, as DNA: TGTGCCAGCAACAGACAGGGCCCCTACGAGCAGTACTTC.

In the case of this clonotype: One base away lies a much larger clone, so this may be a sequencing read error. The CDR3 DNA sequence: TGCAGTGCTATTAGAGATAGAGAGACCCAGTACTTC. Translation gives CSAIRDRETQYF. J is TRBJ2-5 and V is TRBV20-1; D uncertain. Germline assignment: CDR1 DFQATT and CDR2 SNEGSKA (reference sequence). The CDR3 is 12 amino acids. V was pared by 4 bases and J by 4 bases, with 10 bases between.

Turning to this clonotype: A read error is possible here, since a much larger clone lies one base away. For the CDR3, the DNA is TGTACCAGCAGAGGGTCCCAAGAGACCCAGTACTTC. Translating it yields CTSRGSQETQYF. This chain connects TRBV11-3 to TRBJ2-5; a weak D match, TRBD2 (5 bases). CDR1 is SGHNT and CDR2 is YENEEA in the germline V gene. The CDR3 runs 12 residues. Together with reference TRBV11-3 and TRBJ2-5, the CDR3 gives the full variable domain: EAGVVQSPRYKIIEKKQPVAFWCNPISGHNTLYWYLQNLGQGPELLIRYENEEAVDDSQLPKDRFSAERLKGVDSTLKIQPAELGDSAVYLCTSRGSQETQYFGPGTRLLVL.

This clonotype has ten or more counts. CDR3 residues: CASSSRNRGETQYF. The CDR3 DNA is TGTGCCAGCAGCTCCCGAAACCGCGGAGAGACCCAGTACTTC. The chain joins TRBV11-3 to TRBJ2-5; D remains ambiguous. V was pared by 4 bases and J by 4 bases, with 13 bases between. The germline CDR1 and CDR2 sequences are SGHNT and YENEEA. This CDR3 is 14 amino acids long.

As for this clonotype: This may be a read error: a much more frequent sequence differs by one nucleotide. Without the conserved terminal phenylalanine or tryptophan, this CDR3 likely stems from a read error. This sequence joins TRBV20-1 and TRBJ2-3; D gene uncertain. Trimming stripped 2 bases from V and 0 bases from J, with 9 bases between. The CDR3 covers 14 residues. Germline CDR1 DFQATT, CDR2 SNEGSKA (reference sequence). Here the CDR3 reads CSARKGRSTDTQYY. Here the CDR3 DNA reads TGCAGTGCTAGAAAGGGCAGAAGCACAGATACGCAGTATTAT.

This clonotype was found a few times. The rearrangement links TRBV28 to TRBJ2-3; 7 positions match TRBD2. V lost 5 bases and J lost 2; bases outside the gene matches: 22. CDR1 and CDR2 (germline): MDHEN, SYDVKM. This CDR3 is built from 20 residues. CDR3 in DNA: TGTGCCAGCAGTCCAGGCCCTAGCGGAACTCTCCACTGGGACACAGATACGCAGTATTTT. Amino acids: CASSPGPSGTLHWDTDTQYF. The whole variable domain, remainder taken from reference TRBV28 and TRBJ2-3, is DVKVTQSSRYLVKRTGEKVFLECVQDMDHENMFWYRQDPGLGLRLIYFSYDVKMKEKGDIPEGYSVSREKKERFSLILESASTNQTSMYLCASSPGPSGTLHWDTDTQYFGPGTRLTVL.

This clonotype rates as medium-sized. J is TRBJ1-1 and V is TRBV6-6; D gene uncertain. V lost 6 bases and J 1 base, leaving 9 bases between the germline ends. Per germline, CDR1 MNHNY and CDR2 SVGAGI (reference sequence). There are 13 residues in the CDR3. The CDR3 region is CASSIGENTEAFF. The CDR3, as DNA: TGTGCCAGCAGCATCGGAGAGAACACTGAAGCTTTCTTT.

On this clonotype: Relative to the germline gene, one junction end is altered; a read error may explain this. V and J are TRBV7-8 and TRBJ1-6; D is unclear. The germline gives CDR1 SGHVS, CDR2 FQNEAQ. CDR3 length: 14 residues. The CDR3 bases are TGTGCCAGCAGTTTAGAGCAGTACAATTCACCCCTCCACTTT. It codes for CASSLEQYNSPLHF.